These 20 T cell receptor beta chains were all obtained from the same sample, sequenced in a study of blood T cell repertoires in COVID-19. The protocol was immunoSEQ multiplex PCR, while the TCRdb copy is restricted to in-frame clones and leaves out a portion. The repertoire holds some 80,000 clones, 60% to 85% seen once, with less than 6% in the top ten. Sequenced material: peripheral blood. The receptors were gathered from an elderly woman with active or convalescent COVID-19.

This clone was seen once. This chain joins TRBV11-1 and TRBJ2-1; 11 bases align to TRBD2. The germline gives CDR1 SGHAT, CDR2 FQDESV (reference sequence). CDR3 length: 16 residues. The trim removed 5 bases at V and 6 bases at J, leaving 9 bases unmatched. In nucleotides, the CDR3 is TGTGCCAGCAGCAAACTAGCGGGAGTGGGTGGCAATGAGCAGTTCTTC. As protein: CASSKLAGVGGNEQFF.

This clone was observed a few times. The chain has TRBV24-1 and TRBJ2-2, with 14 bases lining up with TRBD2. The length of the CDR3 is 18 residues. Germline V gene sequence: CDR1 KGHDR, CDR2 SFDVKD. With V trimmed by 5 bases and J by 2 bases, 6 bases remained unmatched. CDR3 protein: CATSARTSGGLNTGELFF. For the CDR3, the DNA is TGTGCCACCAGTGCCAGGACTAGCGGGGGGTTAAACACCGGGGAGCTGTTTTTT.

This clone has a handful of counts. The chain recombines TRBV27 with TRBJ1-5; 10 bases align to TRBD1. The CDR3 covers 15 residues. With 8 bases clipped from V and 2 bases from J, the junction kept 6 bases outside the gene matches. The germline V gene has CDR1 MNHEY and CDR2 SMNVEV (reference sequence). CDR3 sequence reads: CASQTGGMGNQPQHF. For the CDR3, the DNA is TGTGCCAGCCAGACAGGGGGCATGGGCAATCAGCCCCAGCATTTT.

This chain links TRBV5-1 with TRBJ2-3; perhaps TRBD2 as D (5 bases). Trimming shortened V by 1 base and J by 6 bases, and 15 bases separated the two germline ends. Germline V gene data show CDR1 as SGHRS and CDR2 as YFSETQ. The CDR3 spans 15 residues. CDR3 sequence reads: CASSLNLALGDTQYF. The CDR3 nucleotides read TGCGCCAGCAGCTTGAATCTAGCCCTGGGGGATACGCAGTATTTT.

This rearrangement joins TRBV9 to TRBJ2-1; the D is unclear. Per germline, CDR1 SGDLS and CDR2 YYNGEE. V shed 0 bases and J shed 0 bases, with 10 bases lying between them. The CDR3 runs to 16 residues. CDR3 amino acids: CASSVGSVSSYNEQFF. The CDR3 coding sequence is TGTGCCAGCAGCGTAGGGAGTGTCTCCTCCTACAATGAGCAGTTCTTC.

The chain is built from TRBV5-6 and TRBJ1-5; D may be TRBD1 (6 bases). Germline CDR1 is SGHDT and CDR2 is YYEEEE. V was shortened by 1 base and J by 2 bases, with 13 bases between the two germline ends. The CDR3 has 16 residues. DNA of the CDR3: TGTGCCAGCAGCTTGTTGCAGGGGCAGGGCAATCAGCCCCAGCATTTT. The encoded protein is CASSLLQGQGNQPQHF.

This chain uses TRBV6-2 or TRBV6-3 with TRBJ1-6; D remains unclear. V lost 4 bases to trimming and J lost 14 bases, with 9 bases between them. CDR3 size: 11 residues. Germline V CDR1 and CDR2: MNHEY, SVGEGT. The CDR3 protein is CASSFREALHF. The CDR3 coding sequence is TGTGCCAGCAGTTTCCGAGAGGCCCTCCACTTT.

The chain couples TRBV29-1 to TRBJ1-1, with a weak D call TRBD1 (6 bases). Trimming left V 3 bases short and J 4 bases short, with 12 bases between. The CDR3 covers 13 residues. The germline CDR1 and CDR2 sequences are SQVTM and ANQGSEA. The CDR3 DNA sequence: TGCAGCGTTGATGGGGGGGCGGTCACTGAAGCTTTCTTT. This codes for CSVDGGAVTEAFF.

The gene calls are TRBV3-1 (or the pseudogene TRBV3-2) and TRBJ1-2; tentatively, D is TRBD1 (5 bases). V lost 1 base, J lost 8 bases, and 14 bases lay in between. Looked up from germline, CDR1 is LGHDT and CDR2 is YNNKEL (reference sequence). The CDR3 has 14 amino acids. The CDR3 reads CASSQVGGGVGYTF. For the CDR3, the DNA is TGTGCCAGCAGCCAAGTCGGTGGAGGGGTGGGCTACACCTTC.

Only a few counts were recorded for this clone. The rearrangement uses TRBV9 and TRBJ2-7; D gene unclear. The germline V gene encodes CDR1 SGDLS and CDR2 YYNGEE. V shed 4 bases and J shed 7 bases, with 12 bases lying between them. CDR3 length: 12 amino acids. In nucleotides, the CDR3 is TGTGCCAGCAGCCATGGGTCCGGGGAGCAGTACTTC. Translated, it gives CASSHGSGEQYF.

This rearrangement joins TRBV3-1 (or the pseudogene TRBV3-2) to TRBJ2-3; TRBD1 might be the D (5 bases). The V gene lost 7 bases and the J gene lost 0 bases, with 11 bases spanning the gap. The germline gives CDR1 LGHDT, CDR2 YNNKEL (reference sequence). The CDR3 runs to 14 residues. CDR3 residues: CASKSGPSTDTQYF. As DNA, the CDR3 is TGTGCCAGCAAGTCAGGGCCTAGCACAGATACGCAGTATTTT.

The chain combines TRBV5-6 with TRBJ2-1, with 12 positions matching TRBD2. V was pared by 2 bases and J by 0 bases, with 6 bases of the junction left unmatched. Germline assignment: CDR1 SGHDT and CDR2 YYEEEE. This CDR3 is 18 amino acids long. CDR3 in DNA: TGTGCCAGCAGCTTTCTAGCGGGAGGGCTGAGCTCCTACAATGAGCAGTTCTTC. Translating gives CASSFLAGGLSSYNEQFF.

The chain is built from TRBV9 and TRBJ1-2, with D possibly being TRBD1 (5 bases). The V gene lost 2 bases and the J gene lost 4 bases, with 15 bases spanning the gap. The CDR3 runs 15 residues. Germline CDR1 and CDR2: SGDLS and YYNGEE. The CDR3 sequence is CASSVDRGGSYGYTF. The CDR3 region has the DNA TGTGCCAGCAGCGTCGATCGGGGGGGATCCTATGGCTACACCTTC.

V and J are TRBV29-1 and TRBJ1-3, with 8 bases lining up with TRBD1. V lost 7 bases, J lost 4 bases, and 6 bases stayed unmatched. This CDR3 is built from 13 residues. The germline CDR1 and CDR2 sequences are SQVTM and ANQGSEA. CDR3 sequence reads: CSADRGDGNTIYF. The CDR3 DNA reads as TGCAGCGCTGACAGGGGAGACGGAAACACCATATATTTT.

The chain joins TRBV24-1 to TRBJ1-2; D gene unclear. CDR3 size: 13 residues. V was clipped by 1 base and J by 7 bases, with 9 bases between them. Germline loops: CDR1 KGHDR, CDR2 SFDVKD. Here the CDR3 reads CATSDLFEGGYTF. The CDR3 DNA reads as TGTGCCACCAGTGATTTATTTGAGGGTGGCTACACCTTC.

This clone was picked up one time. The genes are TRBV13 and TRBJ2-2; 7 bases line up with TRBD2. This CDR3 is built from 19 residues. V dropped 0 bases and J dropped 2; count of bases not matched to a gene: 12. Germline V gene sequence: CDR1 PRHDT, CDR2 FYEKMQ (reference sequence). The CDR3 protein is CASSLGLVGRSRNTGELFF. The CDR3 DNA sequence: TGTGCCAGCAGCTTAGGACTAGTCGGGAGGAGTCGAAACACCGGGGAGCTGTTTTTT.

The CDR3 DNA follows: TGTGCCAGCAGTACCCAGGGGGAGGCCAAAAACATTCAGTACTTC. It yields the protein CASSTQGEAKNIQYF. V and J are TRBV6-5 and TRBJ2-4, with 7 bases identical to TRBD1. Germline CDR1 is MNHEY and CDR2 is SVGAGI. J was trimmed by 1 base and V by 5 bases; bases with no gene match: 5. This CDR3 is built from 15 residues.

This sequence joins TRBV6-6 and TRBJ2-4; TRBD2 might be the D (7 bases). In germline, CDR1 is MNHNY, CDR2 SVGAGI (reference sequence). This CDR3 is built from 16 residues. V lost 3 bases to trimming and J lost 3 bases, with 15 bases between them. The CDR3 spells CASSYEGRGGKNIQYF. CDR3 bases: TGTGCCAGCAGTTATGAAGGGAGGGGGGGCAAAAACATTCAGTACTTC.

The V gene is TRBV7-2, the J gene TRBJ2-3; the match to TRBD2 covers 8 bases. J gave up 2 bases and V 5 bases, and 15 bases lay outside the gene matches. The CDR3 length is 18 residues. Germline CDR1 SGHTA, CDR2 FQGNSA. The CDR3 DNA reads TGTGCCAGCAGCGGACGAGGTTCTGGTAGCGGGATCACAGATACGCAGTATTTT. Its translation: CASSGRGSGSGITDTQYF. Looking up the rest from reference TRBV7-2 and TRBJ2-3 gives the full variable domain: GAGVSQSPSNKVTEKGKDVELRCDPISGHTALYWYRQSLGQGLEFLIYFQGNSAPDKSGLPSDRFSAERTGGSVSTLTIQRTQQEDSAVYLCASSGRGSGSGITDTQYFGPGTRLTVL.

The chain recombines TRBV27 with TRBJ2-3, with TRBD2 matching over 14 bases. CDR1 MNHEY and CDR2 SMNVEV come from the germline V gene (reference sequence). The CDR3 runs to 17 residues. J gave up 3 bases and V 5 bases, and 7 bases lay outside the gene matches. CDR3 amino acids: CASSPGLAGVVTDTQYF. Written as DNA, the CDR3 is TGTGCCAGCAGTCCGGGACTAGCGGGAGTAGTGACAGATACGCAGTATTTT.